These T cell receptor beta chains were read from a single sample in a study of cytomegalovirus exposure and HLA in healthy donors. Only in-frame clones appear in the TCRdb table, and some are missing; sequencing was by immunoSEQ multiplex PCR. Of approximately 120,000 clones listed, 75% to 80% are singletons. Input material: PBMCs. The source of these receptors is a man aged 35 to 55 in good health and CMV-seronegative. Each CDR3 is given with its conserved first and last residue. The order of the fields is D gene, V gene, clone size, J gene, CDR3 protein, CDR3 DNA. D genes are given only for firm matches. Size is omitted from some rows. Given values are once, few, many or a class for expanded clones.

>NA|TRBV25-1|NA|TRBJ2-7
CASRDERTGFHEQYF
TGTGCCAGCAGAGACGAGAGGACGGGGTTCCACGAGCAGTACTTC
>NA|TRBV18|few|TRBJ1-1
CASSPIGNPEVNTEAFF
TGTGCCAGCTCACCAATCGGCAACCCAGAGGTAAACACTGAAGCTTTCTTT
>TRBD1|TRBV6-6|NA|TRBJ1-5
CASSQGTGGGNQPQHF
TGTGCCAGCAGCCAAGGGACAGGGGGCGGCAATCAGCCCCAGCATTTT
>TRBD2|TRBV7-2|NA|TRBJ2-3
CASSLTSGTSTDTQYF
TGTGCCAGCAGCTTAACTAGCGGTACTAGCACAGATACGCAGTATTTT
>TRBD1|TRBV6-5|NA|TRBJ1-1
CASSWDRNTEAFF
TGTGCCAGCAGTTGGGACAGGAACACTGAAGCTTTCTTT
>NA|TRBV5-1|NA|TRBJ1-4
CASSLARTDEKLFF
TGCGCCAGCAGCTTGGCCAGGACAGATGAAAAACTGTTTTTT
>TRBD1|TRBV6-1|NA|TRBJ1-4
CATQRGQGEKLFF
TGTGCCACCCAGAGGGGGCAGGGCGAAAAACTGTTTTTT
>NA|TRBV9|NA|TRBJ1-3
CASSPGQASGNTIYF
TGTGCCAGCAGCCCCGGTCAGGCTTCTGGAAACACCATATATTTT
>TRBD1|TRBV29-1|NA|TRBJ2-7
CSVLRGSNSYEQYF
TGCAGCGTCCTCAGGGGGAGCAACTCCTACGAGCAGTACTTC
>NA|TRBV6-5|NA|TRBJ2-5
CASSEARAQYF
TGTGCCAGCAGTGAAGCGCGGGCGCAGTACTTC